This TCR beta chain was sequenced in a study of blood T cell repertoires in COVID-19. In the study overall: COVID-19 samples from acute and convalescent phases originated in the United States, Italy and Spain. Sources were T cells, B-cell-depleted T cells, or PBMCs; the material itself was cDNA or gDNA.

As originally analysed: Amplification of reference gene primers was used by the study to estimate nucleated cell counts. Method: immunoSEQ multiplex PCR; TCRdb's copy keeps in-frame clones and lacks some. D and trimming were read from the DNA, whereas the V and J calls and clone size are those reported in that table. Of 150,000 to 200,000 clones listed, approximately 89% are singletons. CDR1 is MNHEY, CDR2 SVGAGI, per germline. The V end was cut by 6 bases, the J end by 7 bases, with 12 bases between. The CDR3 has 12 residues. The clonotype was recovered from a middle-aged man with active or convalescent COVID-19. The V gene is TRBV6-5, the J gene TRBJ1-1; the D gene is possibly TRBD1 (6 bases). Sequences were obtained from peripheral blood. The CDR3 DNA reads TGTGCCAGCAGGAGGGACAATCTTGAAGCTTTCTTT. Translation: CASRRDNLEAFF.